The 10 T cell receptor beta chains given below trace back to one sample, sequenced in a study of response to subunit inactivated influenza vaccine listed by TCRdb under 2018. The library was produced with RT-PCR. Sequencing was performed on an Illumina HiSeq 2500. The public reads were reanalyzed by TCRdb: fastp trimming at Q25, MiXCR alignment, in-frame beta chains only. A single entry per CDR3 protein holds the most common genes and DNA from its merged rows. The sample contains just under 550,000 distinct CDR3 sequences, approximately 20% of them found a single time. 2.5% to 3% of the sample rests with the top ten. The same sample was also studied in work on T cells expressing NK-cell markers. Taken from the second paper: 5'RACE template switching, by which a universal primer site and unique molecular identifiers were added, was used to make TCR beta cDNA libraries.

Here the sequenced sample was CD4+ T cells sorted from PBMCs, taken roughly 12 days after vaccination. All receptors come from a man aged 50 or older who received an inactivated influenza vaccine. Donor details come from another sample of the same person, matched by shared clones.

V is TRBV5-1 and J is TRBJ2-7; D remains ambiguous. V was shortened by 0 bases and J by 2 bases, with 9 bases between the two germline ends. Germline CDR1 SGHRS, CDR2 YFSETQ. The length of the CDR3 is 14 residues. The CDR3: CASSLVRRTYEQYF. CDR3 coding DNA: TGCGCCAGCAGCTTGGTTCGCAGAACCTACGAGCAGTACTTC. Full variable domain (outside the CDR3, taken from reference TRBV5-1 and TRBJ2-7): KAGVTQTPRYLIKTRGQQVTLSCSPISGHRSVSWYQQTPGQGLQFLFEYFSETQRNKGNFPGRFSGRQFSNSRSEMNVSTLELGDSALYLCASSLVRRTYEQYFGPGTRLTVT.

This chain joins TRBV7-9 and TRBJ2-7, with D possibly matching TRBD1 (6 bases). CDR1 and CDR2 from the germline V gene are SEHNR and FQNEAQ (reference sequence). There are 13 residues in the CDR3. V lost 4 bases and J 5 bases, leaving 12 bases between the germline ends. The CDR3 loop is CASSSSGVDEQYF. CDR3 DNA: TGTGCCAGCAGCTCGTCAGGGGTCGACGAGCAGTACTTC.

The chain recombines TRBV18 with TRBJ1-5; the D is unclear. This CDR3 spans 13 amino acids. Trimming removed 0 bases from V and 6 bases from J, with 6 bases in between. CDR1 is KGHSH and CDR2 is LQKENI in the germline V gene. The CDR3 here is CASSPPMGQPQHF. The CDR3 DNA follows: TGTGCCAGCTCACCACCGATGGGTCAGCCCCAGCATTTT.

The rearrangement uses TRBV3-1 and TRBJ1-2; D possibly corresponds to TRBD1 (5 bases). Trimming stripped 4 bases from V and 0 bases from J, with 12 bases between. Germline CDR1 and CDR2: LGHDT and YNNKEL (reference sequence). The CDR3 contains 15 residues. CDR3 in amino acids: CASSRGTGANYGYTF. DNA for the CDR3: TGTGCCAGCAGCCGGGGAACAGGTGCTAACTATGGCTACACCTTC.

This clonotype was seen ten or more times. V gene TRBV12-3 or TRBV12-4 combines with J gene TRBJ1-1; D remains ambiguous. The CDR3 sequence is 11 residues long. Trimming removed 4 bases from V and 1 base from J, with 1 base in between. DNA of the CDR3: TGTGCCAGCAGTTCGAACACTGAAGCTTTCTTT. Translating gives CASSSNTEAFF.

The sample holds one count of this clonotype. V and J are TRBV29-1 and TRBJ2-1; D gene uncertain. The CDR3 is made up of 14 amino acids. Trimming removed 4 bases from V and 4 bases from J, with 14 bases in between. Germline V gives CDR1 SQVTM, CDR2 ANQGSEA. The CDR3 region is CSVVIPLLYNEQFF. CDR3 in DNA: TGCAGCGTTGTAATCCCCCTACTTTACAATGAGCAGTTCTTC.

This clonotype was picked up a small number of times. CDR3 DNA: TGCAGTGCTAGACCTACCGGGCCCTTCCTGCTATCACCCCTCCACTTT. It yields the protein CSARPTGPFLLSPLHF. The chain links TRBV20-1 to TRBJ1-6; no firm D call. The CDR3 sequence is 16 residues long. V was pared by 2 bases and J by 10 bases, with 21 bases between. CDR1 and CDR2 from the germline V gene are DFQATT and SNEGSKA (reference sequence).

The rearrangement joins TRBV20-1 to TRBJ2-3; TRBD2 matches at 13 bases. Losses at the gene ends were 3 bases for V and 2 bases for J; bases not matched to a gene: 8. Germline assignment: CDR1 DFQATT and CDR2 SNEGSKA (reference sequence). The CDR3 is made up of 17 amino acids. CDR3 sequence: CSARAPGLAGSTDTQYF. DNA for the CDR3: TGCAGTGCTAGGGCTCCGGGACTAGCGGGGTCCACAGATACGCAGTATTTT.

The rearrangement links TRBV14 to TRBJ2-1; 7 nucleotides line up with TRBD2. V dropped 1 base and J dropped 15; count of bases not matched to a gene: 9. The CDR3 is 13 residues long. From germline, CDR1 is SGHDN and CDR2 FVKESK. In nucleotides, the CDR3 is TGTGCCAGCAGCCAAGTGGGACTAAATTTGCGGTTCTTC. Encoded protein: CASSQVGLNLRFF.

The chain couples TRBV9 to TRBJ2-5, with D maybe TRBD2 (5 bases). This CDR3 comprises 15 residues. The V end was cut by 4 bases, the J end by 5 bases, with 18 bases between. Germline CDR1 and CDR2: SGDLS and YYNGEE. The DNA of the CDR3 is TGTGCCAGCAGCTCCGAGGGTACTGCAGTTGAGACCCAGTACTTC. Translation: CASSSEGTAVETQYF.